These 2 T cell receptor beta chains originate from one sample sequenced in a study of blood T cell repertoires in COVID-19. Some clones are missing from TCRdb's copy, which holds only in-frame ones; the method was immunoSEQ multiplex PCR. The sample shows tens of thousands of clones, roughly nine tenths of them seen only once. Sequencing was performed on peripheral blood. The receptors originated from a man in his fifties or sixties with active or convalescent COVID-19.

The J gene is TRBJ1-4, the V gene TRBV5-1; D is uncertain. This CDR3 region has 15 residues. Germline V gene sequence: CDR1 SGHRS, CDR2 YFSETQ. Trimming removed 0 bases at V and 4 bases at J, with 10 bases between. The CDR3: CASSLDRRINEKLFF. CDR3 nucleotide sequence: TGCGCCAGCAGCTTGGACCGGCGGATTAATGAAAAACTGTTTTTT.

DNA for the CDR3: TGTGCCAGTAGCCGGGACAGGGGGCAGCCCCAGCATTTT. It codes for CASSRDRGQPQHF. The chain uses TRBV19 and TRBJ1-5; 11 nucleotides align to TRBD1. This CDR3 contains 13 residues. Germline V gene lookup returns CDR1 LNHDA and CDR2 SQIVND (reference sequence). V was clipped by 6 bases and J by 7 bases; unmatched bases: 2.